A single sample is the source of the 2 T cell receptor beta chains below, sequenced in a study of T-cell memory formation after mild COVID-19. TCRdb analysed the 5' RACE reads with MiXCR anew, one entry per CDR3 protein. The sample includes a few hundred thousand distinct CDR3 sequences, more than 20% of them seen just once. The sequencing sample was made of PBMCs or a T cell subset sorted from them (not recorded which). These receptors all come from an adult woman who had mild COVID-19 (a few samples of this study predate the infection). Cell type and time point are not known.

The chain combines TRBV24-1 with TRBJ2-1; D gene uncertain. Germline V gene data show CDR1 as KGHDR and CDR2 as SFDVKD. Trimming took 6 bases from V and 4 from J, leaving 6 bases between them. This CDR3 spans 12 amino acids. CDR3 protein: CATSPGYNEQFF. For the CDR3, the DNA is TGTGCCACCAGTCCAGGTTACAATGAGCAGTTCTTC.

DNA of the CDR3: TGTGCCAGCAGCGTAGAACAGGGGGAGGCGGGGGAAAACACAGATACGCAGTATTTT. It translates to CASSVEQGEAGENTDTQYF. The chain joins TRBV9 to TRBJ2-3; possibly TRBD1 for D (8 bases). The CDR3 runs 19 residues. Germline lookup yields CDR1 SGDLS and CDR2 YYNGEE. Trimming took off 0 bases at V and 2 bases at J, with 22 bases between the two ends.